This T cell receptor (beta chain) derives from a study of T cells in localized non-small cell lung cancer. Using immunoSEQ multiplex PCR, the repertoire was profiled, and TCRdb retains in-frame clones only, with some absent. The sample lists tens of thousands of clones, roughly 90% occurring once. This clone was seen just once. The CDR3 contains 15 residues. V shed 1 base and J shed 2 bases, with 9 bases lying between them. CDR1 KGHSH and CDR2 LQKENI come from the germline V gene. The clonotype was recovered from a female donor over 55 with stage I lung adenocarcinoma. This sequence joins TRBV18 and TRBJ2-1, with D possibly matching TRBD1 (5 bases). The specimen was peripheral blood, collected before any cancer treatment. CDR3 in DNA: TGTGCCAGCTCACCACGGCAGACAGCCTACAATGAGCAGTTCTTC. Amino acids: CASSPRQTAYNEQFF.